A selection of T cell receptor beta chains follows, all from one sample in a study of T-cell memory formation after mild COVID-19. TCRdb used MiXCR to reprocess the 5' RACE reads, holding one entry per CDR3 protein. The table has roughly 89,000 distinct CDR3 sequences, about 13% seen once. Sequenced input: PBMCs or a T cell subset sorted from them (not recorded which). All receptors derive from an adult woman who had mild COVID-19 (a few samples of this study predate the infection). Cell type and time point are not known. Both conserved end residues are part of each CDR3. Each record gives: J gene, D gene, clone size, V gene, CDR3 length, CDR3 DNA, CDR3 protein. D genes are given only for firm matches. Clone size is not always given. Where it is, it says once, few, many or a class for expanded clones.

J: TRBJ2-5
D: TRBD2
size: few
V: TRBV5-1
length: 15
DNA: TGCGCCAGCAGCTCGGGACTAGCGGGAAGCGAGACCCAGTACTTC
CDR3: CASSSGLAGSETQYF

J: TRBJ1-2
D: NA
size: few
V: TRBV5-5
length: 14
DNA: TGTGCCAGCACCCCGGTCGGTGGGGGAAGGGGCTACACCTTC
CDR3: CASTPVGGGRGYTF

J: TRBJ2-5
D: NA
size: many
V: TRBV4-3
length: 14
DNA: TGCGCCAGCAGCCAAGGTGGGGGCCAAGAGACCCAGTACTTC
CDR3: CASSQGGGQETQYF

J: TRBJ2-3
D: NA
size: NA
V: TRBV5-1
length: 15
DNA: TGCGCCAGCAGCTCGGACAGCGTTAGCACAGATACGCAGTATTTT
CDR3: CASSSDSVSTDTQYF

J: TRBJ2-1
D: NA
size: NA
V: TRBV7-2
length: 15
DNA: TGTGCCAGCACCTACGGAGGGGGCGGGTACAATGAGCAGTTCTTC
CDR3: CASTYGGGGYNEQFF

J: TRBJ2-7
D: NA
size: NA
V: TRBV25-1
length: 16
DNA: TGTGCCAGCAGTGCGGAAGGAGATGGGGCCTCTTACGAGCAGTACTTC
CDR3: CASSAEGDGASYEQYF

J: TRBJ2-1
D: NA
size: few
V: TRBV7-9
length: 12
DNA: TGTGCCACCCCGGGGGCGCCCAATGAGCAGTTCTTC
CDR3: CATPGAPNEQFF

J: TRBJ2-1
D: TRBD2
size: NA
V: TRBV12-3/TRBV12-4
length: 18
DNA: TGTGCCAGCAGTTTCTTCGCTAGCGGGGCTAGCTCCTACAATGAGCAGTTCTTC
CDR3: CASSFFASGASSYNEQFF

J: TRBJ2-2
D: TRBD1
size: few
V: TRBV15
length: 13
DNA: TGTGCCACCGGGACAGGCGTTCCCGGGGAGCTGTTTTTT
CDR3: CATGTGVPGELFF

J: TRBJ1-1
D: TRBD1
size: NA
V: TRBV19
length: 13
DNA: TGTGCCAGCTGGACAGGGGGAAACACTGAAGCTTTCTTT
CDR3: CASWTGGNTEAFF

J: TRBJ2-5
D: NA
size: few
V: TRBV10-3
length: 17
DNA: TGTGCCATCAGTGAGTCGATCTCGGTGGGGCCCCGAGAGACCCAGTACTTC
CDR3: CAISESISVGPRETQYF

J: TRBJ2-1
D: TRBD2
size: NA
V: TRBV20-1
length: 17
DNA: TGCAGTGCTAGAGGTCGAGCGGGAGGGCCTCTGTACAATGAGCAGTTCTTC
CDR3: CSARGRAGGPLYNEQFF

J: TRBJ2-7
D: TRBD1
size: few
V: TRBV19
length: 14
DNA: TGTGCCAGTAGTATAGACACAGGGGCCTACGAGCAGTACTTC
CDR3: CASSIDTGAYEQYF

J: TRBJ1-1
D: NA
size: NA
V: TRBV19
length: 14
DNA: TGTGCCAGTCTCACAGGGTCATGGAGCACTGAAGCTTTCTTT
CDR3: CASLTGSWSTEAFF

J: TRBJ2-1
D: NA
size: NA
V: TRBV4-2
length: 13
DNA: TGTGCCAGCGCTTCGCGCAGGGGTCATGAGCAGTTCTTC
CDR3: CASASRRGHEQFF

J: TRBJ2-1
D: NA
size: few
V: TRBV4-1
length: 17
DNA: TGCGCCAGCAGCCAATATTTGGGCGGGCCGTCCTACAATGAGCAGTTCTTC
CDR3: CASSQYLGGPSYNEQFF

J: TRBJ2-5
D: NA
size: NA
V: TRBV25-1
length: 15
DNA: TGTGCCAGCAGTGACGTTCTAGTCGAACAAGAGACCCAGTACTTC
CDR3: CASSDVLVEQETQYF

J: TRBJ2-7
D: NA
size: NA
V: TRBV7-9
length: 14
DNA: TGTGCCAGCAGCTATTCTGACAATTCCTACGATCAGTACTTC
CDR3: CASSYSDNSYDQYF

J: TRBJ2-2
D: NA
size: few
V: TRBV29-1
length: 15
DNA: TGCAGCGTTGATATAGGAGCCACGAACACCGGGGAGCTGTTTTTT
CDR3: CSVDIGATNTGELFF

J: TRBJ2-3
D: NA
size: few
V: TRBV6-6
length: 15
DNA: TGTGCCAGCAGCCGTTCGATTGGGAGCACAGATACGCAGTATTTT
CDR3: CASSRSIGSTDTQYF

J: TRBJ2-1
D: TRBD2
size: NA
V: TRBV12-3/TRBV12-4
length: 17
DNA: TGTGCCAGCAGGGATGGACTAGCGGGAATTTCGGGGGGTGAGCAGTTCTTC
CDR3: CASRDGLAGISGGEQFF

J: TRBJ1-1
D: NA
size: few
V: TRBV24-1
length: 14
DNA: TGTGCCACTCCAACCTCGGGGCAGGACACTGAAGCTTTCTTT
CDR3: CATPTSGQDTEAFF

J: TRBJ1-5
D: NA
size: once
V: TRBV27
length: 11
DNA: TGTGCCAGCGGATTCAATCAGCCCCAGCATTTT
CDR3: CASGFNQPQHF

J: TRBJ1-2
D: NA
size: few
V: TRBV5-1
length: 14
DNA: TGCGCCAGCAGCCTCCGACAGGCGAACTATGGCTACACCTTC
CDR3: CASSLRQANYGYTF

J: TRBJ1-2
D: NA
size: few
V: TRBV7-2
length: 16
DNA: TGTGCCAGCAGCCACGATCAGACAGGACTCCCAAATGGCTACACCTTC
CDR3: CASSHDQTGLPNGYTF

J: TRBJ1-3
D: NA
size: NA
V: TRBV12-3/TRBV12-4
length: 15
DNA: TGTGCCAGCAGTTTGGGGACAAGCTCTGGAAACACCATATATTTT
CDR3: CASSLGTSSGNTIYF

J: TRBJ2-1
D: TRBD1
size: NA
V: TRBV6-2/TRBV6-3
length: 15
DNA: TGTGCCAGCAGCGGGGACAGGGGGAGCGGGAATGAGCAGTTCTTC
CDR3: CASSGDRGSGNEQFF

J: TRBJ2-1
D: TRBD2
size: few
V: TRBV7-8
length: 17
DNA: TGTGCCAGCAGCCAGGGACTAGCGGGAGGCCCCTTCGATGAGCAGTTCTTC
CDR3: CASSQGLAGGPFDEQFF

J: TRBJ2-7
D: TRBD1
size: few
V: TRBV13
length: 13
DNA: TGTGCCAGCAGCCAAGGGGACAGATACGAGCAGTACTTC
CDR3: CASSQGDRYEQYF

J: TRBJ2-5
D: TRBD2
size: few
V: TRBV12-3/TRBV12-4
length: 20
DNA: TGTGCCAGCAGTTTCGTCCTGACTAGCGGGAGGTTAGAGTCGAGTGAGACCCAGTACTTC
CDR3: CASSFVLTSGRLESSETQYF

J: TRBJ1-1
D: TRBD1
size: NA
V: TRBV10-3
length: 14
DNA: TGTGCCATCAGTGGACAGGGGCCGAACACTGAAGCTTTCTTT
CDR3: CAISGQGPNTEAFF

J: TRBJ2-7
D: TRBD2
size: few
V: TRBV10-2
length: 19
DNA: TGCGCCAGCAGTGAGTCGAGACTAGCGGGGGGGCCGCGTTCCTACGAGCAGTACTTC
CDR3: CASSESRLAGGPRSYEQYF

J: TRBJ2-1
D: TRBD2
size: many
V: TRBV12-3/TRBV12-4
length: 14
DNA: TGTGCCAGCAGTCCTTTAGCGGGAGGGCATGAGCAGTTCTTC
CDR3: CASSPLAGGHEQFF